This TCR beta chain appears in the sequencing data of a study of shared clonotypes between healthy human individuals. At the level of the study: Three plates were used per donor for CD4 naive, three for CD4 memory, two for CD8 naive and one for CD8 memory. Study-level results: Between a handful of donors, naive CD4 clonotypes were shared at a level of about 5%.

Notes on this clone: What it binds is unknown. Other DNA sequences of this sample code for an identical CDR3.

The V gene lost 6 bases and the J gene lost 2 bases, with 12 bases spanning the gap. Germline V gene lookup returns CDR1 LNHDA and CDR2 SQIVND (reference sequence). The CDR3 spans 14 residues. Naive CD8 cells lacked CD45RO, underwent positive selection for CCR7 and left out terminally differentiated effector memory CD45RA+ cells. Original data processing: Owing to the provision of junction-only sequences devoid of quality scores by immunoSEQ, filtering differed. TCRdb keeps only in-frame clones here, not all; method: immunoSEQ multiplex PCR. V and J calls and clone size come straight from that table; D and trimming were deduced from the DNA. This sample has more than 2 million clones, with over 85% found just once.

The specimen sequenced was naive CD8+ T cells sorted from blood. The TCR comes from a man aged 18 to 35 in good health. The J gene is TRBJ2-3, the V gene TRBV19; possibly TRBD2 for D (6 bases). The chain's CDR3 is CASRRRAHTDTQYF. The DNA of the CDR3 is TGTGCCAGTAGACGGAGGGCCCACACAGATACGCAGTATTTT.